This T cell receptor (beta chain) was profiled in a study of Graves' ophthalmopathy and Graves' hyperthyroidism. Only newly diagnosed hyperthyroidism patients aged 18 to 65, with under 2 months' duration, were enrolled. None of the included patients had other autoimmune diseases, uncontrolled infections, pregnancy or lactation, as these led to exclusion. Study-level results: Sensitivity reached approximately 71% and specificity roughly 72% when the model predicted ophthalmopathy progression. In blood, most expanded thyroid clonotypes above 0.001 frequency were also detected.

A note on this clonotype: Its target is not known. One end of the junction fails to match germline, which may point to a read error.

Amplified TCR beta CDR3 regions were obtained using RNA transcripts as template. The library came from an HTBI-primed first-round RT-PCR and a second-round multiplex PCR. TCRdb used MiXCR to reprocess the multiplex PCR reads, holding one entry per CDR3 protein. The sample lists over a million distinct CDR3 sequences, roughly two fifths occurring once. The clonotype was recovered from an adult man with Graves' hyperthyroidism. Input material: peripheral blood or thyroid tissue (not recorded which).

CDR3 sequence (DNA): TGTACCAGCAGCGGCGGGACCTACGAGCAGTACTTC. It is translated as CTSSGGTYEQYF. The chain employs TRBV5-6 and TRBJ2-7; D is possibly TRBD2 (6 bases). Germline lookup yields CDR1 SGHDT and CDR2 YYEEEE. The CDR3 has 12 residues.